This TCR beta chain was captured in a study of shared clonotypes between healthy human individuals. General study findings and limits: Among four donors, 4.5% to 5.5% of naive CD4 clonotypes were found in common.

About this clone itself: The antigen remains undetermined.

None of the donors, who were healthy HIV-negative adults, had recently had acute infections or vaccinations. Splitting the CD4+ cells yielded a CD45RA+ naive subset and a CD45RA-negative memory subset. Genomic DNA (from each subset) was split evenly across several immunoSEQ plates. Produced via immunoSEQ multiplex PCR; TCRdb's table is partial and in-frame only. Seen here are 1.4 million to 1.5 million clones, 95% to 97% observed once, and the top ten hold approximately 1.1%. The sequenced sample was naive CD4+ T cells sorted from blood. Noted subset: CD45RA+ positively selected. This sequence originates from a man aged 25-45 years in good health.

The CDR3 DNA sequence: TGTGCCAGCAGCTTAGGTCCGGAGTCGGAGACCCAGTACTTC. Encoded protein: CASSLGPESETQYF. The gene calls are TRBV7-7 and TRBJ2-5; no reliable D call. V was shortened by 1 base and J by 5 bases, with 11 bases between the two germline ends. The CDR3 is 14 amino acids. Germline values: CDR1 SSHAT, CDR2 FNYEAQ (reference sequence).